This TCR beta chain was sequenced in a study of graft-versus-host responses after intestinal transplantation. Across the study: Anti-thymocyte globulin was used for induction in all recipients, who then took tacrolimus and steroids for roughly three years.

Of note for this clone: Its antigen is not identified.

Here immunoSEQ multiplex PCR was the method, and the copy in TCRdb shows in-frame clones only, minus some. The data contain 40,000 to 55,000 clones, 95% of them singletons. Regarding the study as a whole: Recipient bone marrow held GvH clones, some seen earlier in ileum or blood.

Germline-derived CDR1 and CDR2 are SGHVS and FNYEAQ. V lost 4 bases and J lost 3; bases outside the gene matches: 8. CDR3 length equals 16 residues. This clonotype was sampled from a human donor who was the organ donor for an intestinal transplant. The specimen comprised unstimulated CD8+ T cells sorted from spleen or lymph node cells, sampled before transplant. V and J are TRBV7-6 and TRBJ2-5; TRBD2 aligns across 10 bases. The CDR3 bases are TGTGCCAGCAGCTCTTGGCCCCTAGCGGGGGAAGAGACCCAGTACTTC. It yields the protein CASSSWPLAGEETQYF.